This T cell receptor (beta chain) is from a study of blood T cell repertoires in COVID-19. Assay used: immunoSEQ multiplex PCR; TCRdb lists only in-frame clones, some missing. The sample carries roughly 340,000 clones, around 87% recorded once. The CDR3 spans 16 residues. V shed 0 bases and J shed 3 bases, with 15 bases lying between them. Germline-derived CDR1 and CDR2 are MGHRA and YSYEKL. This clonotype was obtained from a man aged 35 to 55 in a cohort exposed to, infected with or recovered from COVID-19 (not recorded which). The sample taken for sequencing was PBMCs or T cells enriched from blood (not recorded which). The chain joins TRBV4-1 to TRBJ2-7; D may be TRBD1 (6 bases). This chain's CDR3 is CASSQDVRGLVYEQYF. DNA of the CDR3: TGCGCCAGCAGCCAAGATGTCAGGGGTTTAGTCTACGAGCAGTACTTC.